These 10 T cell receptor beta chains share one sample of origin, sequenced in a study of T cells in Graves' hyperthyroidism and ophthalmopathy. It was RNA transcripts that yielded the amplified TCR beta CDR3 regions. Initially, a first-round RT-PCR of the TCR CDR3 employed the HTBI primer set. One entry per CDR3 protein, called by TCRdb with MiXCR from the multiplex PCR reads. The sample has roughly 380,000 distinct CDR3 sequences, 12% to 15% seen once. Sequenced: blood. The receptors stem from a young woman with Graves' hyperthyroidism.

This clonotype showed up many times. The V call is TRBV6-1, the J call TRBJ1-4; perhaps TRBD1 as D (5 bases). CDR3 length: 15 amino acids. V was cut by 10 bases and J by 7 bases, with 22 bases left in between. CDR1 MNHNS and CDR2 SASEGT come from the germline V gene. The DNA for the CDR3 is TGTGCCACGAACAACCGGGACCCTGAATTTGAAAAACTGTTTTTT. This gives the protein CATNNRDPEFEKLFF.

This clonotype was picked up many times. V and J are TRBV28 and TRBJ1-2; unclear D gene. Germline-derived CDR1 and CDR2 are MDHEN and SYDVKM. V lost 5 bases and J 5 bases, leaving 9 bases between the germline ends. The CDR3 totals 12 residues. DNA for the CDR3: TGTGCCAGCAGTCCACACGGATATGGCTACACCTTC. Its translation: CASSPHGYGYTF.

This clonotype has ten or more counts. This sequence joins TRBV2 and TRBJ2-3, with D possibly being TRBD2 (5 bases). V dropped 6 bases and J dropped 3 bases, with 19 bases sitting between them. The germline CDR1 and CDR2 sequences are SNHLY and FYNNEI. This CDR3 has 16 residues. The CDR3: CASRRRRYEGTDTQYF. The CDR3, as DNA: TGTGCCAGCAGACGCCGACGTTACGAGGGTACAGATACGCAGTATTTT.

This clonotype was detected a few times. CDR3 protein: CASSLAPGQPQHF. CDR3 bases: TGTGCCAGCAGTTTAGCCCCAGGGCAGCCCCAGCATTTT. The V and J genes are TRBV12-3 or TRBV12-4 and TRBJ1-5; perhaps TRBD1 as D (5 bases). Trimming stripped 0 bases from V and 7 bases from J, with 7 bases between. The CDR3 spans 13 residues.

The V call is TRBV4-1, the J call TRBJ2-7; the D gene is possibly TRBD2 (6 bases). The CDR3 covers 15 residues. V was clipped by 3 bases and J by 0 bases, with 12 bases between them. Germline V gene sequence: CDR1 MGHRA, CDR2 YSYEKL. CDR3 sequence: CASSQSGQNSYEQYF. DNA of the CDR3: TGCGCCAGCAGCCAGAGCGGGCAAAACTCCTACGAGCAGTACTTC.

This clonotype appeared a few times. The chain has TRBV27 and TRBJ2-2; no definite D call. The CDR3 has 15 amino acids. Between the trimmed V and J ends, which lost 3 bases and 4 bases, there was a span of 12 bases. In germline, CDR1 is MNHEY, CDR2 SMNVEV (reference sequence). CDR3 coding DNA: TGTGCCAGCAGTTTGGTCAACTCGGGCACCGGGGAGCTGTTTTTT. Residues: CASSLVNSGTGELFF.

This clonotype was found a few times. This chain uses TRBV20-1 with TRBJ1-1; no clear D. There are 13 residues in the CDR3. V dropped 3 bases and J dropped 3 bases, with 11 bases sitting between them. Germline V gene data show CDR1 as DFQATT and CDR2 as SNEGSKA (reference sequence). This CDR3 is CSASRPGHTEAFF. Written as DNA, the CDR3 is TGCAGTGCTAGTCGACCGGGCCACACTGAAGCTTTCTTT.

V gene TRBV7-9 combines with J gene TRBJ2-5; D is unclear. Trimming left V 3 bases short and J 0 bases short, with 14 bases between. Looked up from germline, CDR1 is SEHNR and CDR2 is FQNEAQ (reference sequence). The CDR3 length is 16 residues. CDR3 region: CASSFSLQLYQETQYF. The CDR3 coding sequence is TGTGCCAGCAGCTTCAGCCTCCAATTGTACCAAGAGACCCAGTACTTC.

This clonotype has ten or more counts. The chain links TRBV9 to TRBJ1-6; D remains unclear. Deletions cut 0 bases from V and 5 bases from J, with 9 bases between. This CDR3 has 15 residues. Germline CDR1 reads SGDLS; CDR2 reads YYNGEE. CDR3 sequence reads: CASSVAGRHNSPLHF. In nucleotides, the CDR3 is TGTGCCAGCAGCGTAGCTGGACGGCATAATTCACCCCTCCACTTT.

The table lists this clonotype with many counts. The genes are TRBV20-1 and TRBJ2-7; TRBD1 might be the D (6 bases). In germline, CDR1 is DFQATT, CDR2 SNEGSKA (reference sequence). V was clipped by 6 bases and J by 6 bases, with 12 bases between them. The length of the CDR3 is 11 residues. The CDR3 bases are TGCAGTGCACAGGGATTGGGCGAGCAGTACTTC. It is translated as CSAQGLGEQYF.